This T cell receptor beta chain was captured in a study of T cell changes during pregnancy in multiple sclerosis. Some clones are missing from TCRdb's copy, which holds only in-frame ones; the method was immunoSEQ multiplex PCR. The sample holds approximately 29,000 clones; about 90% are singletons and the top ten take more than 5%. CDR1 and CDR2 from the germline V gene are SGHTA and FQGTGA. The CDR3 consists of 14 residues. V was cut by 6 bases and J by 7 bases, with 15 bases left in between. This TCR derives from a female donor with multiple sclerosis, enrolled in a pregnancy study. The J gene is TRBJ2-2, the V gene TRBV7-3, with TRBD2 as a possible D gene (6 bases). The source material was CD8+ T cells from peripheral blood mononuclear cells, sampled before pregnancy. CDR3 coding DNA: TGTGCCAGCAGTGTTTCTAGCGTTAGCGGGGAGCTGTTTTTT. Translating it yields CASSVSSVSGELFF.